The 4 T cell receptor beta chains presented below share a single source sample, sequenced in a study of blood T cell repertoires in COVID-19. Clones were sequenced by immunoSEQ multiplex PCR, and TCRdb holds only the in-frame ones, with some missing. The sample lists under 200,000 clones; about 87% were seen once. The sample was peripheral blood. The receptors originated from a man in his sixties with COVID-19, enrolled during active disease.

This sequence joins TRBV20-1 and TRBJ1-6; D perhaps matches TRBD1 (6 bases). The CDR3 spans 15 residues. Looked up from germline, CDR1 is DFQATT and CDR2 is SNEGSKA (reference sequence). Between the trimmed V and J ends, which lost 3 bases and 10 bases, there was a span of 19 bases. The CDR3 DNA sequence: TGCAGTGCTAGTAATCTGGGACAACAGTCCTCACCCCTCCACTTT. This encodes CSASNLGQQSSPLHF.

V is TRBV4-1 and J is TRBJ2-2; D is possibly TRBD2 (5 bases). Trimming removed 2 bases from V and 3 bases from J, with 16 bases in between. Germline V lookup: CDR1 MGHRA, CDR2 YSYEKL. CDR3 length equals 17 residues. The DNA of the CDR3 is TGCGCCAGCAGCCAACCTATACCCCGGCGGGACACCGGGGAGCTGTTTTTT. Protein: CASSQPIPRRDTGELFF.

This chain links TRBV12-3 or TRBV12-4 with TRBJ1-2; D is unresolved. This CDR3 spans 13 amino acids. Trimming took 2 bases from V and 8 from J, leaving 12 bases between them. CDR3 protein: CASSLINLYGYTF. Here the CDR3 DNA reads TGTGCCAGCAGTTTAATTAATCTCTACGGCTACACCTTC.

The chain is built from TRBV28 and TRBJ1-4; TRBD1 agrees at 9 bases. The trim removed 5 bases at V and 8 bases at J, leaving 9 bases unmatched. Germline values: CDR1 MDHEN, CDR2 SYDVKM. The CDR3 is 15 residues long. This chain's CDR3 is CASSRTGTGQEKLFF. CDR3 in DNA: TGTGCCAGCAGTCGGACCGGGACAGGGCAGGAAAAACTGTTTTTT.